This TCR beta chain derives from a study of cytomegalovirus exposure and HLA in healthy donors. PCR primers comprised 60 Vbeta and 13 Jbeta primers. The table came from immunoSEQ multiplex PCR; TCRdb's copy has only in-frame clones and leaves some out. The repertoire holds roughly 190,000 clones, roughly 9.5% seen once, with 1% to 1.5% in the top ten. From germline, CDR1 is SGHRS and CDR2 YFSETQ. The CDR3 totals 16 residues. With V trimmed by 0 bases and J by 3 bases, 2 bases remained unmatched. Sequenced: PBMCs. The rearrangement uses TRBV5-1 and TRBJ2-2; 10 nucleotides align to TRBD1. The sequence was collected from a woman in her 30s in good health and CMV-seropositive. The CDR3 protein is CASSLGQGAYTGELFF. Written as DNA, the CDR3 is TGCGCCAGCAGCTTGGGACAGGGGGCTTACACCGGGGAGCTGTTTTTT.